Included here is one T cell receptor beta chain sequence, with context. Original handling: Researchers report that nucleated cell counts were estimated from reference gene primer amplification. TCRdb keeps only in-frame clones here, not all; method: immunoSEQ multiplex PCR. That table supplies the V and J calls and clone size; D and trimming were determined from the DNA. The sample consists of 150,000 or so clones, about 80% of them appearing once. This specimen comes from a study of blood T cell repertoires in COVID-19. Across the whole study: The origin of the acute and convalescent COVID-19 samples was the United States, Italy and Spain.

CDR1 and CDR2 (germline): SGHTA, FQGNSA. This CDR3 comprises 16 residues. Deletions cut 5 bases from V and 3 bases from J, with 20 bases between. This clonotype was sampled from a man aged 65-85 years who had recovered from COVID-19. Sequencing used peripheral blood. The chain recombines TRBV7-2 with TRBJ2-7; a possible D gene is TRBD1 (5 bases). CDR3 region: CASSPGATLIGYEQYF. For the CDR3, the DNA is TGTGCCAGCAGCCCTGGGGCTACCCTCATAGGCTACGAGCAGTACTTC.